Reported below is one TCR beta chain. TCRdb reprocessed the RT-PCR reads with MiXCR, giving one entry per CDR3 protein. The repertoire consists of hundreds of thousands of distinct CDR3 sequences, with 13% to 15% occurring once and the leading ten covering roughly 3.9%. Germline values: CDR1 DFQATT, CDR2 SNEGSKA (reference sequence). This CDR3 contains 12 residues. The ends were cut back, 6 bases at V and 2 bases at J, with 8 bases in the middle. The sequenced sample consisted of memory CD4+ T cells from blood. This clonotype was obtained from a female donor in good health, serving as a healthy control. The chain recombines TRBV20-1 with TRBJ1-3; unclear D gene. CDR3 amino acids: CSAASPGNTIYF. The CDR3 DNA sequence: TGCAGTGCAGCTTCCCCTGGAAACACCATATATTTT.